The 18 T cell receptor beta chains below all came from one sample that was sequenced in a study of cytotoxic CD8 clonotypes in ibrutinib-treated CLL. Repertoires were generated with immunoSEQ multiplex PCR, while TCRdb's copy carries only in-frame clones and drops some. The table shows almost 250,000 clones, with 70% occurring only once. The source was PBMCs, collected after 24 months of ibrutinib treatment. Every receptor here comes from a human donor with chronic lymphocytic leukemia.

This clone was observed a few times. The chain joins TRBV28 to TRBJ1-2; D gene ambiguous. The CDR3 contains 10 residues. Germline CDR1 MDHEN, CDR2 SYDVKM. Trimming pared 8 bases from V and 9 bases from J, leaving 10 bases between. In DNA, the CDR3 is TGTGCCAGCTTTGACAAAAGCTACACCTTC. Its protein product is CASFDKSYTF.

The sample holds a few counts of this clone. The CDR3 sequence is CAWSTGTTNTGELFF. The CDR3 DNA reads as TGTGCCTGGAGTACCGGGACGACAAACACCGGGGAGCTGTTTTTT. The chain joins TRBV30 to TRBJ2-2; TRBD1 or TRBD2 may be the D gene (5 bases each). The V gene lost 2 bases and the J gene lost 2 bases, with 12 bases spanning the gap. Looked up from germline, CDR1 is GTSNPN and CDR2 is SVGIG (reference sequence). The CDR3 covers 15 residues.

The rearrangement joins TRBV28 to TRBJ2-1, with unresolved D. CDR1 MDHEN and CDR2 SYDVKM come from the germline V gene. The CDR3 extends over 19 amino acids. Trimming cost V 6 bases and J 5 bases, with 29 bases left between them. The CDR3 is CASSTRPSITLRNNNEQFF. DNA for the CDR3: TGTGCCAGCAGCACCCGCCCCAGTATAACCTTACGAAACAACAATGAGCAGTTCTTC.

This sequence joins TRBV28 and TRBJ1-5, with D uncertain. Germline assignment: CDR1 MDHEN and CDR2 SYDVKM. This CDR3 is 10 amino acids long. V lost 8 bases, J lost 12 bases, and 11 bases lay in between. CDR3 bases: TGTGCCAGCGGGGATCGTAACCAGCATTTT. Residues: CASGDRNQHF. Looking up the rest from reference TRBV28 and TRBJ1-5 gives the full variable domain: DVKVTQSSRYLVKRTGEKVFLECVQDMDHENMFWYRQDPGLGLRLIYFSYDVKMKEKGDIPEGYSVSREKKERFSLILESASTNQTSMYLCASGDRNQHFGDGTRLSIL.

The CDR3 spells CASRPEGRTEAFF. CDR3 nucleotides: TGTGCCAGCCGACCTGAGGGTAGGACTGAAGCTTTCTTT. This rearrangement joins TRBV9 to TRBJ1-1; D gene ambiguous. V gave up 7 bases and J gave up 5 bases, with 15 bases separating them. Germline lookup yields CDR1 SGDLS and CDR2 YYNGEE. The CDR3 loop spans 13 amino acids.

The V call is TRBV28, the J call TRBJ2-5; D remains unclear. The V gene lost 5 bases and the J gene lost 0 bases, with 4 bases spanning the gap. The CDR3 is made up of 12 amino acids. Germline values: CDR1 MDHEN, CDR2 SYDVKM. CDR3 protein: CASSPHQETQYF. In DNA form, the CDR3 reads TGTGCCAGCAGTCCCCACCAAGAGACCCAGTACTTC. The variable domain in full, completed from reference TRBV28 and TRBJ2-5, reads DVKVTQSSRYLVKRTGEKVFLECVQDMDHENMFWYRQDPGLGLRLIYFSYDVKMKEKGDIPEGYSVSREKKERFSLILESASTNQTSMYLCASSPHQETQYFGPGTRLLVL.

The V call is TRBV28, the J call TRBJ2-3; 10 bases fit TRBD2. The CDR3 runs 17 residues. Germline CDR1 is MDHEN and CDR2 is SYDVKM. V shed 7 bases, J shed 0 bases, and the junction held 10 bases outside the gene matches. CDR3 residues: CASNPLAGVSSTDTQYF. CDR3 in DNA: TGTGCCAGCAATCCCCTAGCGGGAGTGTCAAGCACAGATACGCAGTATTTT.

A remark on this clone: Other DNA sequences in this specimen translate into the identical CDR3. The V and J genes are TRBV30 and TRBJ1-1; D ambiguous. Germline values: CDR1 GTSNPN, CDR2 SVGIG (reference sequence). The V end was cut by 0 bases, the J end by 3 bases, with 8 bases between. This CDR3 region has 13 residues. The CDR3 DNA follows: TGTGCCTGGAGTGTAGGATGGGACACTGAAGCTTTCTTT. As protein: CAWSVGWDTEAFF.

This chain connects TRBV27 to TRBJ2-7; 11 nucleotides align to TRBD2. CDR1 MNHEY and CDR2 SMNVEV come from the germline V gene (reference sequence). This CDR3 has 14 amino acids. Trimming at V came to 6 bases and at J to 5 bases, leaving 6 bases not matched to a gene. CDR3 residues: CASRLTSGRHEQYF. The CDR3 DNA sequence: TGTGCCAGCAGACTAACTAGCGGGAGACACGAGCAGTACTTC.

This clone has only a few counts. The rearrangement joins TRBV7-6 to TRBJ2-7; D might be TRBD2 (5 bases). This CDR3 contains 13 residues. The germline V and J ends were trimmed by 5 bases and 4 bases, with 12 bases remaining between them. Germline V gene sequence: CDR1 SGHVS, CDR2 FNYEAQ. For the CDR3, the DNA is TGTGCCAGCAGCCGTGGACTGAGTTACGAGCAGTACTTC. It yields the protein CASSRGLSYEQYF.

The chain recombines TRBV6-5 with TRBJ2-1; D remains unclear. CDR1 and CDR2 (germline): MNHEY, SVGAGI. V dropped 0 bases and J dropped 6 bases, with 9 bases sitting between them. The CDR3 covers 14 residues. CDR3 sequence reads: CASSYSIRTNEQFF. The DNA of the CDR3 is TGTGCCAGCAGTTACTCGATACGTACCAATGAGCAGTTCTTC.

This chain uses TRBV2 with TRBJ2-3; no definite D call. There are 14 residues in the CDR3. Germline CDR1 and CDR2: SNHLY and FYNNEI. Trimming removed 2 bases at V and 2 bases at J, with 8 bases between. The CDR3 bases are TGTGCCAGCAGTGAACGGTCTTCCACAGATACGCAGTATTTT. Translation: CASSERSSTDTQYF.

This rearrangement joins TRBV27 to TRBJ2-4; D gene ambiguous. The CDR3 spans 12 residues. V shed 7 bases and J shed 6 bases, with 10 bases lying between them. Germline values: CDR1 MNHEY, CDR2 SMNVEV (reference sequence). The CDR3 DNA is TGTGCCAGCATAGGGCCGAGAAACATTCAGTACTTC. Its protein is CASIGPRNIQYF.

In regard to this clone: A junction boundary mismatches the germline segment, possibly from a read error. The chain uses TRBV5-1 and TRBJ2-3; D not resolved. From germline, CDR1 is SGHRS and CDR2 YFSETQ. This CDR3 comprises 15 residues. This chain's CDR3 is CASSSLGKGTDTRYF. The CDR3 region has the DNA TGCGCCAGCAGCTCCCTGGGAAAGGGCACAGATACGCGGTATTTT.

J is TRBJ2-7 and V is TRBV18; 12 nucleotides match TRBD2. Losses at the gene ends were 2 bases for V and 9 bases for J; bases not matched to a gene: 11. This CDR3 comprises 16 residues. Germline lookup yields CDR1 KGHSH and CDR2 LQKENI. In DNA form, the CDR3 reads TGTGCCAGCTCACCATTCCGAGAGACTAGCGGGAGTACGCAGTACTTC. Translating gives CASSPFRETSGSTQYF.

This rearrangement joins TRBV11-2 to TRBJ2-7; D not resolved. Between the trimmed V and J ends, which lost 5 bases and 0 bases, there was a span of 5 bases. The CDR3 length is 12 residues. The germline CDR1 and CDR2 sequences are SGHAT and FQNNGV. In DNA form, the CDR3 reads TGTGCCAGCAGCCGGAGCTCCTACGAGCAGTACTTC. Translated: CASSRSSYEQYF.

This rearrangement joins TRBV19 to TRBJ2-7, with D hard to call. V was cut by 4 bases and J by 3 bases, with 10 bases left in between. Germline CDR1 LNHDA, CDR2 SQIVND (reference sequence). The CDR3 is made up of 13 amino acids. The CDR3 loop is CASSTLGFYEQYF. CDR3 in DNA: TGTGCCAGTAGTACTCTAGGGTTCTACGAGCAGTACTTC.

This chain joins TRBV27 and TRBJ2-3; 9 bases map to TRBD2. The CDR3 has 18 residues. With 6 bases clipped from V and 2 bases from J, the junction kept 15 bases outside the gene matches. The germline gives CDR1 MNHEY, CDR2 SMNVEV (reference sequence). This CDR3 reads CASRVVSAGGDITDTQYF. CDR3 DNA: TGTGCCAGCAGAGTAGTTTCGGCGGGAGGGGATATCACAGATACGCAGTATTTT.